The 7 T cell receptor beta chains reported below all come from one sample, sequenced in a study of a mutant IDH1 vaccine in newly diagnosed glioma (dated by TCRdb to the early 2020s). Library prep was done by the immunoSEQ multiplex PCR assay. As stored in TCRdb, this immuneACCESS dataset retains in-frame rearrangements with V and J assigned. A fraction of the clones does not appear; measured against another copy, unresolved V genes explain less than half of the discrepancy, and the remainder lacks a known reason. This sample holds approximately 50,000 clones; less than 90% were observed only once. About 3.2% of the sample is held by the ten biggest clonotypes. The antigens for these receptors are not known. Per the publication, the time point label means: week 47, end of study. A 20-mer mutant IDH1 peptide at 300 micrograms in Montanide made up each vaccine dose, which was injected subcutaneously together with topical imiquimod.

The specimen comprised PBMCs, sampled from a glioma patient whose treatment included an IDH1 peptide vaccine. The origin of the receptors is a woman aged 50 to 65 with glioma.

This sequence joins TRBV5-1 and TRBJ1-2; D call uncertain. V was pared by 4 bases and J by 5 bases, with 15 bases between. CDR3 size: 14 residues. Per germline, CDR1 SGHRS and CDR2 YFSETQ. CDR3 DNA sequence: TGCGCCAGCAGCCCCTGGGAGACGGAATATGGCTACACCTTC. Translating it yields CASSPWETEYGYTF.

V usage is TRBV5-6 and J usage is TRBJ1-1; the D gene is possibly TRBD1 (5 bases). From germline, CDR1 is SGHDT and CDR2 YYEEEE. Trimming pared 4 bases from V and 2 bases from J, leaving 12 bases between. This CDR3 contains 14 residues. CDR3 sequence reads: CASSRRQTNTEAFF. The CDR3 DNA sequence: TGTGCCAGCAGCCGGCGACAGACTAACACTGAAGCTTTCTTT. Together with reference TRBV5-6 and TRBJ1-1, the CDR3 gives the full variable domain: DAGVTQSPTHLIKTRGQQVTLRCSPKSGHDTVSWYQQALGQGPQFIFQYYEEEERQRGNFPDRFSGHQFPNYSSELNVNALLLGDSALYLCASSRRQTNTEAFFGQGTRLTVV.

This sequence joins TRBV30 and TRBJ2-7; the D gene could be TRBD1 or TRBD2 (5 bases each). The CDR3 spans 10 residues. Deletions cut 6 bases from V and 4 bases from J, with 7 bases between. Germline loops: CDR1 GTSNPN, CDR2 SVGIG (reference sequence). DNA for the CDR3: TGTGCCTGTGGGGGATACGAGCAGTACTTC. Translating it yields CACGGYEQYF.

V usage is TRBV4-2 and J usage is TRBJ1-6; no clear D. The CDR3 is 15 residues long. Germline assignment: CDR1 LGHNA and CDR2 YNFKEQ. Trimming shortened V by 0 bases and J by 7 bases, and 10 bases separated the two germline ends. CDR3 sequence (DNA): TGTGCCAGCAGCCAAGATAGAACTGACAATTCACCCCTCCACTTT. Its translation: CASSQDRTDNSPLHF.

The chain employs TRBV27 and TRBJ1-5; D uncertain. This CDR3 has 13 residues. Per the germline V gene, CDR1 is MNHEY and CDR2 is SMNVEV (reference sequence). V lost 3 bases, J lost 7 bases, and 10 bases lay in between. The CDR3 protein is CASSFMEGQPQHF. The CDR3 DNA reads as TGTGCCAGCAGTTTCATGGAGGGACAGCCCCAGCATTTT.

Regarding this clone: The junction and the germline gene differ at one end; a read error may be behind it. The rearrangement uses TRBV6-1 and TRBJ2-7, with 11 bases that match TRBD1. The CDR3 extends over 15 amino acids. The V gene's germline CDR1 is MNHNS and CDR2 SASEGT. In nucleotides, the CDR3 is TGTGCCAGCAGAGTGGAAGACAGGACAGGGGGCTTGGGGGGTTTC. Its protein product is CASRVEDRTGGLGGF.

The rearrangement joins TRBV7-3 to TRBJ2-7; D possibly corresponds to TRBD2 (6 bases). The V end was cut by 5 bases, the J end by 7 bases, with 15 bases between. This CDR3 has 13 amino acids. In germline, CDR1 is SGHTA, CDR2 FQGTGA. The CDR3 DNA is TGTGCCAGCAGCCTAGCGACGCGGCGAGAGCAGTACTTC. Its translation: CASSLATRREQYF.